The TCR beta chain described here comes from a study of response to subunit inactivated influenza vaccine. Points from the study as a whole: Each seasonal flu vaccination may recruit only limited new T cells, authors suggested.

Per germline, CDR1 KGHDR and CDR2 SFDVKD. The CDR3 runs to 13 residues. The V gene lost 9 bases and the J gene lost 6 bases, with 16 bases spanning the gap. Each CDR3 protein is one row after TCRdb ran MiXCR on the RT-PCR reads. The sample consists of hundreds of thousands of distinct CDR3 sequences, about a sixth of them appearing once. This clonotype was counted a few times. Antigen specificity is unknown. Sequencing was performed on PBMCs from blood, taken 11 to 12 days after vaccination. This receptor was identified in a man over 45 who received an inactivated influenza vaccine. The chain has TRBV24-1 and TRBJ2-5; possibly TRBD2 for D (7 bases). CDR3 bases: TGTGCCACCTTCAGGGGCGGGGGAAAGACCCAGTACTTC. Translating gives CATFRGGGKTQYF.